This T cell receptor (beta chain) was captured by sequencing in a study of T cell repertoires in cytomegalovirus infection. Study-level information: A matching HLA type, together with CMV infection, was signaled by public TCR beta signatures.

In this sample, this clonotype turned up many times. Its matching antigen is unknown. Germline V gene data show CDR1 as SGHTA and CDR2 as FQGNSA. Trimming removed 3 bases from V and 1 base from J, with 9 bases in between. CDR3 length equals 14 residues. TCRdb independently ran MiXCR on the reads; one entry per CDR3 protein. The sample shows under 300,000 distinct CDR3 sequences, around 20% of them seen only once. This TCR was sampled from a human donor in good health (CMV status not recorded). Some clones in this sample may be carry-over from other donors' samples. The material sequenced was cultured PBMCs, taken from culture after CMV antigen stimulation. V gene TRBV7-2 combines with J gene TRBJ1-1; TRBD1 might be the D (6 bases). The CDR3 region has the DNA TGTGCCAGCAGCTTTGGACAGACGAACACTGAAGCTTTCTTT. Translating it yields CASSFGQTNTEAFF.